These 16 T cell receptor beta chains originate from one sample sequenced in a study of CXCR3-negative and CXCR3-positive naive CD8 T cells. Via 5' RACE with UMI labels, TRB cDNA libraries were prepared. TCRdb reanalyzed the 5' RACE reads, giving one entry per CDR3 protein sequence and no DNA. This sample's table reports around 57,000 distinct CDR3 sequences. Sequenced material: memory CD8+ T cells from blood. These receptors originate from a human donor in good health. Some clones in this sample may be carry-over from other donors' samples.

The chain links TRBV7-9 to TRBJ2-1; TCRdb's D call, TRBD2, is unchecked because there is no DNA. Germline V gene data show CDR1 as SEHNR and CDR2 as FQNEAQ (reference sequence). CDR3 size: 16 residues. The CDR3 loop is CASSLAAGGPYNEQFF.

V usage is TRBV12-3 or TRBV12-4 and J usage is TRBJ1-6. CDR3 size: 12 residues. The CDR3 loop is CASSLRNSPLHF.

The chain's CDR3 is CSVEKDGSSYNEQFF. The chain uses TRBV29-1 and TRBJ2-1. The CDR3 runs to 15 residues. In germline, CDR1 is SQVTM, CDR2 ANQGSEA.

The chain combines TRBV28 with TRBJ1-1. The CDR3 totals 12 residues. CDR1 is MDHEN and CDR2 is SYDVKM in the germline V gene. The CDR3 region is CASTDQPTEAFF.

This chain joins TRBV5-1 and TRBJ1-1. Germline assignment: CDR1 SGHRS and CDR2 YFSETQ. The CDR3 is made up of 13 amino acids. This CDR3 reads CASSLFVATEAFF.

The chain is built from TRBV7-7 and TRBJ2-7; checking the TCRdb D call of TRBD1 is not possible without DNA. From germline, CDR1 is SSHAT and CDR2 FNYEAQ (reference sequence). The CDR3 consists of 15 residues. The CDR3 reads CASSSRTGEDYEQYF.

The rearrangement joins TRBV3-1 to TRBJ2-7; TCRdb calls TRBD1, which cannot be checked without DNA. Per germline, CDR1 LGHDT and CDR2 YNNKEL (reference sequence). This CDR3 has 15 amino acids. CDR3 region: CASSQGAGGAYEQYF.

V and J are TRBV5-1 and TRBJ2-7. The germline V gene encodes CDR1 SGHRS and CDR2 YFSETQ. The CDR3 runs 16 residues. CDR3 amino acids: CASSLAGDFEVYEQYF.

The genes are TRBV7-9 and TRBJ2-1. The CDR3 covers 13 residues. Germline CDR1 is SEHNR and CDR2 is FQNEAQ (reference sequence). The CDR3 protein is CASSLGAANEQFF.

The J gene is TRBJ1-2, the V gene TRBV29-1; lacking DNA, the TRBD1 call made by TCRdb goes unchecked. The CDR3 is 13 amino acids. Germline V gives CDR1 SQVTM, CDR2 ANQGSEA. CDR3 loop: CSVPHDRPYGYTF.

The chain has TRBV19 and TRBJ1-1. The CDR3 has 13 residues. Per germline, CDR1 LNHDA and CDR2 SQIVND (reference sequence). CDR3 sequence reads: CASSNGGDLRAFF.

This chain joins TRBV12-3 or TRBV12-4 and TRBJ1-2; there is no DNA to check the TCRdb D call of TRBD1. The CDR3 sequence is 18 residues long. CDR3 sequence: CASSLSYGQGKVKYGYTF.

The rearrangement uses TRBV6-4 and TRBJ2-2; TCRdb outputs TRBD2, but without DNA this stays unchecked. CDR1 and CDR2 (germline): MRHNA, SNTAGT. The CDR3 spans 15 residues. CDR3: CASSEGGRSTGELFF.

This chain uses TRBV14 with TRBJ1-5. The CDR3 totals 14 residues. Germline V lookup: CDR1 SGHDN, CDR2 FVKESK. This chain's CDR3 is CASSQVDSNQPQHF.

The J gene is TRBJ2-5, the V gene TRBV21-1. TRBV21-1 is shown as a pseudogene. The CDR3 has 13 amino acids. The CDR3 region is CASGREGQETQYF.

V usage is TRBV7-8 and J usage is TRBJ2-5; the D call of TRBD2 rests on TCRdb alone, since no DNA is present to check it. This CDR3 spans 19 amino acids. The germline V gene has CDR1 SGHVS and CDR2 FQNEAQ. The CDR3 loop is CASSPRLAGGPGAQETQYF.